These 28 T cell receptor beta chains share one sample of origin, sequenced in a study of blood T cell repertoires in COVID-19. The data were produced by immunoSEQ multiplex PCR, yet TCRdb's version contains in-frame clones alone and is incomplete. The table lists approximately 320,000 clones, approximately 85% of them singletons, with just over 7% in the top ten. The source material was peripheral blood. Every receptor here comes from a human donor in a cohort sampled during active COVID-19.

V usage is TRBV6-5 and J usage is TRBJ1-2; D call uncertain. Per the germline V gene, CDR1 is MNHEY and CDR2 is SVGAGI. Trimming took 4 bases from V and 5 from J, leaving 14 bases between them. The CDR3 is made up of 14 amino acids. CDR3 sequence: CASSSPAEQYGYTF. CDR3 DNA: TGTGCCAGCAGTTCGCCCGCGGAACAATATGGCTACACCTTC.

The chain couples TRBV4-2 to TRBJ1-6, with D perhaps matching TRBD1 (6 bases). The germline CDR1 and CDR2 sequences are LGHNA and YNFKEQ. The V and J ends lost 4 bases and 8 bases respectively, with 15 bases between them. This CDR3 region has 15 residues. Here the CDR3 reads CASSPRDKLDSPLHF. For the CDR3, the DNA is TGTGCCAGCAGCCCCCGGGACAAACTTGATTCACCCCTCCACTTT.

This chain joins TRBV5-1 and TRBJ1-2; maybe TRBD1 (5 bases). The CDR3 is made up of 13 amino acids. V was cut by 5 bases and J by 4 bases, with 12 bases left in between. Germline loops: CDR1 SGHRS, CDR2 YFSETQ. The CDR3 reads CASRRAGSYGYTF. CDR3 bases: TGCGCCAGCAGGCGCGCAGGGTCCTATGGCTACACCTTC.

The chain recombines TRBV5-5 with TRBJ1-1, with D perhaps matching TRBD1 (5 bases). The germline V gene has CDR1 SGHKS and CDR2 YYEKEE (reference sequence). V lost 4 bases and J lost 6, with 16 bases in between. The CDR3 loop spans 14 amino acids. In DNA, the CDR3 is TGTGCCAGCAGCGAACTATCAGGGAGGCCTGAAGCTTTCTTT. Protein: CASSELSGRPEAFF. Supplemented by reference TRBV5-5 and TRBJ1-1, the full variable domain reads DAGVTQSPTHLIKTRGQQVTLRCSPISGHKSVSWYQQVLGQGPQFIFQYYEKEERGRGNFPDRFSARQFPNYSSELNVNALLLGDSALYLCASSELSGRPEAFFGQGTRLTVV.

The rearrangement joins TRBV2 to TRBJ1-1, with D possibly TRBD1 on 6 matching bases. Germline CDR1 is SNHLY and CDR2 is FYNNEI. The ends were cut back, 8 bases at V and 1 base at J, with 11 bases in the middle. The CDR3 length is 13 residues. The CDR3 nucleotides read TGTGCCAGCGGCGGACAGAAGAACACTGAAGCTTTCTTT. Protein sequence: CASGGQKNTEAFF.

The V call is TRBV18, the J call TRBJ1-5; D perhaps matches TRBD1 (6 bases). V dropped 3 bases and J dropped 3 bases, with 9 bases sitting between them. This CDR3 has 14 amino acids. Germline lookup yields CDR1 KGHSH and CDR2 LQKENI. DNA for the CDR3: TGTGCCAGCTCACCCCAGGGGAACAATCAGCCCCAGCATTTT. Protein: CASSPQGNNQPQHF. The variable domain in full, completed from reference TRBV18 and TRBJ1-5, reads NAGVMQNPRHLVRRRGQEARLRCSPMKGHSHVYWYRQLPEEGLKFMVYLQKENIIDESGMPKERFSAEFPKEGPSILRIQQVVRGDSAAYFCASSPQGNNQPQHFGDGTRLSIL.

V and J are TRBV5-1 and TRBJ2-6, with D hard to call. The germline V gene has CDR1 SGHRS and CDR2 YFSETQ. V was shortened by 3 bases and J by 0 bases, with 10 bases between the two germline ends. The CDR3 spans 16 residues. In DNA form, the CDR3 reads TGCGCCAGCAGCTCTACGGCAGGCTCTGGGGCCAACGTCCTGACTTTC. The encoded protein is CASSSTAGSGANVLTF.

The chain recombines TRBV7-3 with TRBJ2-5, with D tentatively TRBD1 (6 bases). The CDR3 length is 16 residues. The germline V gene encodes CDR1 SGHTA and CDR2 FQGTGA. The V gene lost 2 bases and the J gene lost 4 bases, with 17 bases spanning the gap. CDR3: CASSLARLTGRETQYF. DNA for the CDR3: TGTGCCAGCAGCTTAGCGCGATTAACAGGGAGAGAGACCCAGTACTTC.

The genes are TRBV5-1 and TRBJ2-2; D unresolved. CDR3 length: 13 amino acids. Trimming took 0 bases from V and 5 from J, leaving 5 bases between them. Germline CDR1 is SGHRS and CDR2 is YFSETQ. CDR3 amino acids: CASSLDSTGELFF. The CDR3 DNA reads TGCGCCAGCAGCTTGGACAGTACCGGGGAGCTGTTTTTT.

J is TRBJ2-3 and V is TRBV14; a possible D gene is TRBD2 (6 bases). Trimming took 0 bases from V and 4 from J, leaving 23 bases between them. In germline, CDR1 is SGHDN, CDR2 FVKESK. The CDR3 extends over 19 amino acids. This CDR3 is CASSQDIAGSPTSADTQYF. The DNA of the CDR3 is TGTGCCAGCAGCCAAGATATTGCCGGGAGTCCCACGTCGGCAGATACGCAGTATTTT.

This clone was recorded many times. The CDR3 DNA reads TGCAGTGCTAAGAGGGCCGGGGAGCAGTACTTC. It specifies CSAKRAGEQYF. V gene TRBV20-1 combines with J gene TRBJ2-7, with D possibly matching TRBD2 (5 bases). V dropped 4 bases and J dropped 7 bases, with 11 bases sitting between them. Germline V lookup: CDR1 DFQATT, CDR2 SNEGSKA (reference sequence). This CDR3 spans 11 amino acids.

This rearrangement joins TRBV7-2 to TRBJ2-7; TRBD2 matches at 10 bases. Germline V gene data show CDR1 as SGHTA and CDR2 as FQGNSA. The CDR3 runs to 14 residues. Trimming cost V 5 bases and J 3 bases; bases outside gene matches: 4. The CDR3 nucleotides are TGTGCCAGCAGCCCCTCTAGCGGGGGCTACGAGCAGTACTTC. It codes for CASSPSSGGYEQYF.

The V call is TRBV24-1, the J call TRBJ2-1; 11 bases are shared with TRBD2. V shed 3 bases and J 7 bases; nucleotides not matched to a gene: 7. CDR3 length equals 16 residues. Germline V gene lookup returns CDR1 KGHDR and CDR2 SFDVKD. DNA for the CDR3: TGTGCCACCAGTGATCGGCTAGCGGGGGGCGATAATGAGCAGTTCTTC. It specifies CATSDRLAGGDNEQFF.

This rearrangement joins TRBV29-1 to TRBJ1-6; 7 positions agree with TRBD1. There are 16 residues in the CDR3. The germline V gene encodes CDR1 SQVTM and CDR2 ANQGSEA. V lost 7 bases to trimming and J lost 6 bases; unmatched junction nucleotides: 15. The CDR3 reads CSDKGAPPHANSPLHF. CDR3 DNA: TGCAGCGACAAGGGGGCACCCCCTCATGCTAATTCACCCCTCCACTTT.

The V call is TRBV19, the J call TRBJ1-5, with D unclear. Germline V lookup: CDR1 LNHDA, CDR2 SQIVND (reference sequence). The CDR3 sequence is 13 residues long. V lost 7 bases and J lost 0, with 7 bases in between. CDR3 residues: CASTLYSNQPQHF. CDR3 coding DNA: TGTGCCAGTACCCTCTATAGCAATCAGCCCCAGCATTTT.

The CDR3 protein is CASSGPSWEPAGNTIYF. CDR3 in DNA: TGTGCCAGCAGCGGCCCGTCCTGGGAGCCTGCTGGAAACACCATATATTTT. V is TRBV11-2 and J is TRBJ1-3; D not resolved. Germline V gives CDR1 SGHAT, CDR2 FQNNGV. Trimming removed 5 bases at V and 2 bases at J, with 19 bases between. The CDR3 extends over 17 amino acids.

Here the CDR3 reads CASSLDLKLAVNEQFF. CDR3 DNA sequence: TGTGCCAGCAGCTTAGATTTAAAACTAGCGGTGAATGAGCAGTTCTTC. The V gene is TRBV11-2, the J gene TRBJ2-1; 8 bases map to TRBD2. The CDR3 is made up of 16 amino acids. Germline V gives CDR1 SGHAT, CDR2 FQNNGV. Trimming took 0 bases from V and 7 from J; bases not matched to a gene: 8. The full variable domain, rest sourced from reference TRBV11-2 and TRBJ2-1, is EAGVAQSPRYKIIEKRQSVAFWCNPISGHATLYWYQQILGQGPKLLIQFQNNGVVDDSQLPKDRFSAERLKGVDSTLKIQPAKLEDSAVYLCASSLDLKLAVNEQFFGPGTRLTVL.

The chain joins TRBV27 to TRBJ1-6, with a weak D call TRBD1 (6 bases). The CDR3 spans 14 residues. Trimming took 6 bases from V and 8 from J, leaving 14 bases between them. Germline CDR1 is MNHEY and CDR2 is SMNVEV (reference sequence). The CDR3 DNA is TGTGCCAGCAGGGAACAGGGTGGTGATTCACCCCTCCACTTT. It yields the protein CASREQGGDSPLHF.

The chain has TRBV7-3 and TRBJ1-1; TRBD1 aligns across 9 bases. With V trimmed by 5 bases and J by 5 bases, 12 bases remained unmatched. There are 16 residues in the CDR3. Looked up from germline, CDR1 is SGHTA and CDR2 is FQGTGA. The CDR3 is CASSRDRVQVGTEAFF. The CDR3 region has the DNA TGTGCCAGCAGCCGGGACAGGGTCCAGGTCGGGACTGAAGCTTTCTTT.

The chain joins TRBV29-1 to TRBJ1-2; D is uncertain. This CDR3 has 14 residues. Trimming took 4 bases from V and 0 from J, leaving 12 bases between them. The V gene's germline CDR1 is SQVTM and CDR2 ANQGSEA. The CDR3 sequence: CSVVGLFTNYGYTF. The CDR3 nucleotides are TGCAGCGTTGTTGGGCTCTTCACTAACTATGGCTACACCTTC.

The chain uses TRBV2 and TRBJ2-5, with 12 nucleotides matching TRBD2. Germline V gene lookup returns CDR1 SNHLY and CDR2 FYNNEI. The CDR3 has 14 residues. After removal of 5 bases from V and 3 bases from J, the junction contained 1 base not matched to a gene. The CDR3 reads CASSSSGGEETQYF. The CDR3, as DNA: TGTGCCAGCAGTTCTAGCGGGGGGGAAGAGACCCAGTACTTC.

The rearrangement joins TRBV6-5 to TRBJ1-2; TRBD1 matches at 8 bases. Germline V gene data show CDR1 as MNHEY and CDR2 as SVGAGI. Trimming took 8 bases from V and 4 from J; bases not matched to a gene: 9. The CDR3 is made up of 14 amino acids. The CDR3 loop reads CASERSDRAYGYTF. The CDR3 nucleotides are TGTGCCAGCGAGCGTTCGGACAGGGCCTATGGCTACACCTTC.

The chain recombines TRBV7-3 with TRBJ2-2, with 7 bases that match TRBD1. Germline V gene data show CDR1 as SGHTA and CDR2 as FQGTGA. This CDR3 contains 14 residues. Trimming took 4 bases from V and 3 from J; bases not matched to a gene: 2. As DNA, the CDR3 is TGTGCCAGCAGCTCAACAGGGGACACCGGGGAGCTGTTTTTT. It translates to CASSSTGDTGELFF.

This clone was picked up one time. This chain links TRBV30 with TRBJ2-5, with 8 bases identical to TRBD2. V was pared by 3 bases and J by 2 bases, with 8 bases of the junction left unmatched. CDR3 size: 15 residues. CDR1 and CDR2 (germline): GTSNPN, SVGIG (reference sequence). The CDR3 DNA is TGTGCCTGGAGCCCCGGACTAGCCATACAAGAGACCCAGTACTTC. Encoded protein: CAWSPGLAIQETQYF.

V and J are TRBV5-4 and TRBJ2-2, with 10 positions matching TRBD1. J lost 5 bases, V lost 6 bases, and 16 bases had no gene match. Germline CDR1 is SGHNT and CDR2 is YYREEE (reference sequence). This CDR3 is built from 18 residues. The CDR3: CASTGDRGRPQPTGELFF. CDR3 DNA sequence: TGTGCCAGCACCGGGGACAGGGGCCGTCCCCAGCCAACCGGGGAGCTGTTTTTT.

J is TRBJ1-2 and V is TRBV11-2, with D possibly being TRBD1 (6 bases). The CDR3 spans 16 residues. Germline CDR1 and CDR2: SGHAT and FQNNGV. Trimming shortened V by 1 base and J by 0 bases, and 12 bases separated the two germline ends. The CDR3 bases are TGTGCCAGCAGCTTAGGCACAGGGAGCTCTAACTATGGCTACACCTTC. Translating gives CASSLGTGSSNYGYTF.

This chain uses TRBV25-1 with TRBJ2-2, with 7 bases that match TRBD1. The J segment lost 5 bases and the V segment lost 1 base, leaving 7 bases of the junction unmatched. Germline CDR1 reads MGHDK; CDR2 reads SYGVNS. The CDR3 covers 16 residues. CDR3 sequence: CASSEFDRAKTGELFF. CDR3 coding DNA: TGTGCCAGCAGTGAATTTGACAGGGCAAAAACCGGGGAGCTGTTTTTT.

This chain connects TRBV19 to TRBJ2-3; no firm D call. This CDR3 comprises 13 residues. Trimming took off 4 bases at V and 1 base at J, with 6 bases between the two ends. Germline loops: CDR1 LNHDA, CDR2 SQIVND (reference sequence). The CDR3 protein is CASSNTGTDTQYF. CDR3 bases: TGTGCCAGTAGTAACACAGGCACAGATACGCAGTATTTT.